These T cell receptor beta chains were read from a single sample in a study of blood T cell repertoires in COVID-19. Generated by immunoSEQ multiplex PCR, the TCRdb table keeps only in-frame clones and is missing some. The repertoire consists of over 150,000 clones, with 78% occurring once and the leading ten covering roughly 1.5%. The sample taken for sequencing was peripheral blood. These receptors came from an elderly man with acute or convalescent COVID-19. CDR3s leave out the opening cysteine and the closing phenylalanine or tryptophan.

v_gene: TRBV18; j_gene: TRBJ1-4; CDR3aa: ASSRTDQFGEKLF
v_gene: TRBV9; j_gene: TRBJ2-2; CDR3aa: ASSPGQGAPATGELF
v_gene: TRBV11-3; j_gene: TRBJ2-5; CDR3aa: ASSFTGLDQETQY
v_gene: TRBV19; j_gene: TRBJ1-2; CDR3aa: ASSLADYGYT
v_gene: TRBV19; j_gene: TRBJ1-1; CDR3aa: ASSDGSNTEAF
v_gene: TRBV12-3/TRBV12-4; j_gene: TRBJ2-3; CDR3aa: ASRRAAADTQY
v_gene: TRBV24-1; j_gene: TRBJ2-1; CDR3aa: ATSDVDRFNEQF
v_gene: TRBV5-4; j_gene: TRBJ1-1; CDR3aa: ASSPGRVGNTEAF
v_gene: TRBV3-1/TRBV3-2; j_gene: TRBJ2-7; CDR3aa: ASSQVAGIEQY
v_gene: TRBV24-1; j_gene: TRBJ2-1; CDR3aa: ATMGGQGLHNEQF
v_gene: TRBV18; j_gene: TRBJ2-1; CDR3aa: ASSPKEDGLKF
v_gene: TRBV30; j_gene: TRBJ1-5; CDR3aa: AWAGGRNQPQH
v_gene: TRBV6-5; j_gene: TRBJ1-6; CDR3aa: ASSSGTGGSFSPLH
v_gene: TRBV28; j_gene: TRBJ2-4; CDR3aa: ASSSSSLNGVIQY
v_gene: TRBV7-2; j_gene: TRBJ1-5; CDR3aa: ASSLEGSDQPQH
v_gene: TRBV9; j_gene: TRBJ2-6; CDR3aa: ASSPGQVLTGANVLT
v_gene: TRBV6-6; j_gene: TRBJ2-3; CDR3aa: ASSYSRGVDTQY
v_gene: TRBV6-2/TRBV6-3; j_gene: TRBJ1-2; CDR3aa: ASSYLPENYGYT
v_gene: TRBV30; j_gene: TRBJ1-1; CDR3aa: AWDKTGLNTEAF
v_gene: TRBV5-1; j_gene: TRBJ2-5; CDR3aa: ASSPDRGPPGETQY
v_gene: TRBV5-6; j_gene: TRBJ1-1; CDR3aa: ASSLRDTEAF
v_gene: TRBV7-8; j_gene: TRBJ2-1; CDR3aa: ASSLIAGGGVTPYNEQF
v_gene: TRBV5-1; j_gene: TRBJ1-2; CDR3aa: ASSLAGSYGYT
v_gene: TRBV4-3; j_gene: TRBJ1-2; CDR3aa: ASSQDLGAPNYGYT
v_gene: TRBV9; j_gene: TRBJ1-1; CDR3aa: ASSDSDREGTEAF
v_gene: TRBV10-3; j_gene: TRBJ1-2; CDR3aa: AIRGQGAEGYT
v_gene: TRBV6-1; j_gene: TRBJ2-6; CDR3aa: ASSEGPLSSGANVLT
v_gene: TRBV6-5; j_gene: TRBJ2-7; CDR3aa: ASSYSRARGQYEQY
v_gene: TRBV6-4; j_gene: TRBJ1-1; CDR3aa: ASSVERSTEAF
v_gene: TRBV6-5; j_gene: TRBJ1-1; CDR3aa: ASSYDGQNTEAF
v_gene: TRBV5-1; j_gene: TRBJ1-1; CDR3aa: ASSFTGDTEAF
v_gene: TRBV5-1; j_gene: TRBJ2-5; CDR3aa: ASSLSGRGETQY
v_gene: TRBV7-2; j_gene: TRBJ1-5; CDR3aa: ASSPDRDFYQPQH
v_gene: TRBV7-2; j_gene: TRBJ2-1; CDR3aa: ASSRDLLAGVVDEQF
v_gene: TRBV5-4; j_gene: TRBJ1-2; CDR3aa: ASSLGNAGAYGYT
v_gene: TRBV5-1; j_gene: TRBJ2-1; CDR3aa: ASSSSGTGGTSYNEQF
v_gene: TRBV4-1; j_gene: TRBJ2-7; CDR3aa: ASSQEDSSSYEQY